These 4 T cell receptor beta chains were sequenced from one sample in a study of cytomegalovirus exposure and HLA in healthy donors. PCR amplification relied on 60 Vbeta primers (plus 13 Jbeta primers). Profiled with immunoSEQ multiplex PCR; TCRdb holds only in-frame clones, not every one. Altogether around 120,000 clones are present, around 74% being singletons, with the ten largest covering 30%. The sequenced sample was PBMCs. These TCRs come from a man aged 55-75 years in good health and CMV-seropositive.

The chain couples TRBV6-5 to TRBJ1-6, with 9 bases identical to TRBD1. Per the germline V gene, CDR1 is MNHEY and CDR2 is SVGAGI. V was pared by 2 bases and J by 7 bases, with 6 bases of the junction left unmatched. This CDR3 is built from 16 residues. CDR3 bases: TGTGCCAGCAGTTACGATACCGGGACAGGGAATTCACCCCTCCACTTT. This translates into CASSYDTGTGNSPLHF.

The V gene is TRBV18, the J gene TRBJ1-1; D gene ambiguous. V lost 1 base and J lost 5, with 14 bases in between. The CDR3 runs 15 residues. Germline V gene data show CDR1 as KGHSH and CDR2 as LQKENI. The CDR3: CASSPQSTGRTEAFF. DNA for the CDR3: TGTGCCAGCTCACCACAAAGTACGGGGAGGACTGAAGCTTTCTTT.

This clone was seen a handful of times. The CDR3 coding sequence is TGCGCCAGCAGCTCGGTCGGGACTAGCGGGGGGGTTCTTGGGGCCAACGTCCTGACTTTC. This translates into CASSSVGTSGGVLGANVLTF. The chain joins TRBV5-1 to TRBJ2-6; 16 bases match TRBD2. V was pared by 3 bases and J by 3 bases, with 9 bases of the junction left unmatched. CDR1 and CDR2 from the germline V gene are SGHRS and YFSETQ. The length of the CDR3 is 20 residues.

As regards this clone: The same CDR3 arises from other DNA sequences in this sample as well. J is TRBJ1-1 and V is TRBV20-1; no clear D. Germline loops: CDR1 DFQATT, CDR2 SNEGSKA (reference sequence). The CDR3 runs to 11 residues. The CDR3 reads CSVLIGQRAFF. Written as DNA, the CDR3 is TGCAGCGTGCTAATCGGCCAGCGCGCTTTCTTT.